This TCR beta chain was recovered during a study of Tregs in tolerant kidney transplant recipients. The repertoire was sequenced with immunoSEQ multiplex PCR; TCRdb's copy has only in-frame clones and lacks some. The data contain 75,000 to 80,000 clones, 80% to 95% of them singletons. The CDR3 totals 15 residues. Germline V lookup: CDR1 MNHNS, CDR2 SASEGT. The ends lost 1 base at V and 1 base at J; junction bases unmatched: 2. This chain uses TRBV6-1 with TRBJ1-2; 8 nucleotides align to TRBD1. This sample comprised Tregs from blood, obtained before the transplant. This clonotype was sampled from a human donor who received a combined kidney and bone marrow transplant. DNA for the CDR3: TGTGCCAGCAGTGAAGGGACAGGGCTTAACTATGGCTACACCTTC. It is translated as CASSEGTGLNYGYTF.